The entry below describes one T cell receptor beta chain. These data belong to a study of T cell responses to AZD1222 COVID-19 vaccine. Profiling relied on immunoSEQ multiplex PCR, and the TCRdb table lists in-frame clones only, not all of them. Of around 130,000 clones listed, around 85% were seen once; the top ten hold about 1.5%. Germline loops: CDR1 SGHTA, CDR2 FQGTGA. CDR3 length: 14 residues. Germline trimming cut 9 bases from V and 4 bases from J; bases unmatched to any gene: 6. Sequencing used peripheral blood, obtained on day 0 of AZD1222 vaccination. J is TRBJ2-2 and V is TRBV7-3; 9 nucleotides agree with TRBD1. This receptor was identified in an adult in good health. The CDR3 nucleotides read TGTGCCAGTAAGGGACAGGGTGGCACCGGGGAGCTGTTTTTT. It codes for CASKGQGGTGELFF.